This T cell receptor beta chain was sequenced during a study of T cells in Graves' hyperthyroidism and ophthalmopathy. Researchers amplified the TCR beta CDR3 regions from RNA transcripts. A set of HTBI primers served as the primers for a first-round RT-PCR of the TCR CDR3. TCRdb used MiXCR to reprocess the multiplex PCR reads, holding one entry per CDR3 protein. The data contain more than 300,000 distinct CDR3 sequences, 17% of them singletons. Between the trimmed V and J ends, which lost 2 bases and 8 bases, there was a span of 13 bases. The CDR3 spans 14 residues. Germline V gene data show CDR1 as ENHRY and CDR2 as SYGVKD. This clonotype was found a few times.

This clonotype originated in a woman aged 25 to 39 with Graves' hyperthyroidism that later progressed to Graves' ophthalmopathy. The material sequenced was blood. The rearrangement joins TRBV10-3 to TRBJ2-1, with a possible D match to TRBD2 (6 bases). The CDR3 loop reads CAISENGRAHEQFF. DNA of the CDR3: TGTGCCATCAGTGAGAACGGGAGAGCCCATGAGCAGTTCTTC.